A selection of T cell receptor beta chains follows, all from one sample in a study of identical twins. Using its own MiXCR run on the 5' RACE reads, TCRdb lists one record per CDR3 protein. This table has just over 500,000 distinct CDR3 sequences, around 20% appearing once. This sample was shared with a second study, whose subject was T cells expressing NK-cell markers.

The specimen was CD4+ T cells sorted from blood. The receptors were sampled from a woman under 30 in good health. Both conserved end residues are part of each CDR3. A D gene is named only where the DNA matches it firmly. Only part of the rows carry a size: once, few, many, or a class if the clone is expanded.

clone_size: many
v_call: TRBV20-1
j_call: TRBJ2-1
d_call: TRBD2
cdr3_nt: TGCAGTGCCCTCATGGGACTAGCGGGAGATGAGCAGTTCTTC
cdr3_aa: CSALMGLAGDEQFF

clone_size: few
v_call: TRBV5-1
j_call: TRBJ2-7
d_call: TRBD1
cdr3_nt: TGCGCCAGCAGCCAATCGGGACAGGGTTCTGAGCAGTACTTC
cdr3_aa: CASSQSGQGSEQYF

clone_size: NA
v_call: TRBV7-9
j_call: TRBJ2-6
d_call: NA
cdr3_nt: TGTGCCAGCAGCTTCAGGGGACCTGGGGCCAACGTCCTGACTTTC
cdr3_aa: CASSFRGPGANVLTF

clone_size: NA
v_call: TRBV5-1
j_call: TRBJ2-4
d_call: NA
cdr3_nt: TGCGCCAGCAGCTTGGATATAGCCAAAAACATTCAGTACTTC
cdr3_aa: CASSLDIAKNIQYF

clone_size: few
v_call: TRBV27
j_call: TRBJ2-7
d_call: NA
cdr3_nt: TGTGCCAGCAGTTCAGCAGGGGTAGGGGGCTACGAGCAGTACTTC
cdr3_aa: CASSSAGVGGYEQYF

clone_size: NA
v_call: TRBV12-3/TRBV12-4
j_call: TRBJ1-1
d_call: TRBD1
cdr3_nt: TGTGCCAGCAGTATACCCCGACAGGGTAAGACTGAAGCTTTCTTT
cdr3_aa: CASSIPRQGKTEAFF

clone_size: NA
v_call: TRBV18
j_call: TRBJ2-2
d_call: NA
cdr3_nt: TGTGCCAGCTCACCAAGTCGAACGCCGAACACCGGGGAGCTGTTTTTT
cdr3_aa: CASSPSRTPNTGELFF

clone_size: many
v_call: TRBV12-3/TRBV12-4
j_call: TRBJ2-3
d_call: TRBD2
cdr3_nt: TGTGCCAGCAGTTCGACTAGCGGGGGGGCGGGGACGCAGTATTTT
cdr3_aa: CASSSTSGGAGTQYF

clone_size: NA
v_call: TRBV6-1
j_call: TRBJ1-1
d_call: NA
cdr3_nt: TGTGCCAGCAGTCAATCCAGGACACGGACCTTCGCGGTCTTT
cdr3_aa: CASSQSRTRTFAVF

clone_size: many
v_call: TRBV20-1
j_call: TRBJ2-7
d_call: TRBD2
cdr3_nt: TGCAGTGCTCCTAATCTAGCGGAAAGCTCCTACGAGCAGTACTTC
cdr3_aa: CSAPNLAESSYEQYF

clone_size: few
v_call: TRBV5-4
j_call: TRBJ2-3
d_call: TRBD2
cdr3_nt: TGTGCCAGCAGAAAGGCGGGGGGCACAGATACGCAGTATTTT
cdr3_aa: CASRKAGGTDTQYF

clone_size: few
v_call: TRBV5-1
j_call: TRBJ1-1
d_call: NA
cdr3_nt: TGCGCCAGCAGACTAGAGTACAGGGATATGAACACTGAAGCTTTCTTT
cdr3_aa: CASRLEYRDMNTEAFF

clone_size: few
v_call: TRBV20-1
j_call: TRBJ1-1
d_call: NA
cdr3_nt: TGCAGTGCTCTCTCCCACCGTACAGGGTCTACTGAAGCTTTCTTT
cdr3_aa: CSALSHRTGSTEAFF

clone_size: NA
v_call: TRBV29-1
j_call: TRBJ2-1
d_call: NA
cdr3_nt: TGCAGCGCTTCGACATTAGCGGAGGGCGGCGACAATGAGCAGTTCTTC
cdr3_aa: CSASTLAEGGDNEQFF

clone_size: NA
v_call: TRBV30
j_call: TRBJ1-1
d_call: NA
cdr3_nt: TGTGCCTGGAGCCTTGGCAGTGAAGCTTTCTTT
cdr3_aa: CAWSLGSEAFF

clone_size: NA
v_call: TRBV5-1
j_call: TRBJ2-3
d_call: NA
cdr3_nt: TGCGCCAGCAGCTTGGTCTCCCCCACAGATACGCAGTATTTT
cdr3_aa: CASSLVSPTDTQYF

clone_size: once
v_call: TRBV9
j_call: TRBJ2-7
d_call: TRBD1
cdr3_nt: TGTGCCAGCAGCTCACAAGCCGGGACAGGGGACGAGCAGTACTTC
cdr3_aa: CASSSQAGTGDEQYF

clone_size: few
v_call: TRBV20-1
j_call: TRBJ2-1
d_call: TRBD2
cdr3_nt: TGCAGTGCTAGATCCCCCGGGACTAGCCACAATGAGCAGTTCTTC
cdr3_aa: CSARSPGTSHNEQFF

clone_size: few
v_call: TRBV12-3/TRBV12-4
j_call: TRBJ2-7
d_call: NA
cdr3_nt: TGTGCCAGCAGGTACGGGGTCCAAGACGAGCAGTACTTC
cdr3_aa: CASRYGVQDEQYF

clone_size: NA
v_call: TRBV9
j_call: TRBJ2-2
d_call: NA
cdr3_nt: TGTGCCAGCAGCGCGCAGGGTCGGGGGTACACCGGGGAGCTGTTTTTT
cdr3_aa: CASSAQGRGYTGELFF

clone_size: NA
v_call: TRBV29-1
j_call: TRBJ2-7
d_call: NA
cdr3_nt: TGCAGCGTGCAACAGGGCGGCGAGCAGTACTTC
cdr3_aa: CSVQQGGEQYF

clone_size: NA
v_call: TRBV20-1
j_call: TRBJ2-5
d_call: NA
cdr3_nt: TGCAGTGCTAGCTTGGGACCTCCCCAAGAGACCCAGTACTTC
cdr3_aa: CSASLGPPQETQYF

clone_size: NA
v_call: TRBV20-1
j_call: TRBJ2-7
d_call: TRBD2
cdr3_nt: TGCAGTGCTAGCGGCGAAGGCGGGGGATATAACTACGAGCAGTACTTC
cdr3_aa: CSASGEGGGYNYEQYF

clone_size: NA
v_call: TRBV5-1
j_call: TRBJ2-1
d_call: TRBD2
cdr3_nt: TGCGCCAGCAGCTTGTACGGGGGAGGGGAGCAGTTCTTC
cdr3_aa: CASSLYGGGEQFF

clone_size: few
v_call: TRBV19
j_call: TRBJ2-7
d_call: NA
cdr3_nt: TGTGCCAGTAGTATCGTCCCGAGTCGGCAGTACTTC
cdr3_aa: CASSIVPSRQYF

clone_size: NA
v_call: TRBV20-1
j_call: TRBJ1-1
d_call: NA
cdr3_nt: TGCAGTGCTATCGGGGGTCTGTTGCAAGGAGCTTTCTTT
cdr3_aa: CSAIGGLLQGAFF

clone_size: NA
v_call: TRBV29-1
j_call: TRBJ2-4
d_call: NA
cdr3_nt: TGCAGCGTTGAAGGCCTGGCTTCCATTCAGTACTTC
cdr3_aa: CSVEGLASIQYF

clone_size: NA
v_call: TRBV20-1
j_call: TRBJ1-1
d_call: TRBD1
cdr3_nt: TGCAGTGCTCCGGTCGGGGGACAGGTAAACACTGAAGCTTTCTTT
cdr3_aa: CSAPVGGQVNTEAFF

clone_size: NA
v_call: TRBV20-1
j_call: TRBJ1-5
d_call: NA
cdr3_nt: TGCAGTGCTAGGGGGACCGACCGCAATCAGCCCCAGCATTTT
cdr3_aa: CSARGTDRNQPQHF

clone_size: NA
v_call: TRBV19
j_call: TRBJ1-6
d_call: NA
cdr3_nt: TGTGCCAGTCCAATCCGCGGGGGATCACCCCTCCACTTT
cdr3_aa: CASPIRGGSPLHF

clone_size: NA
v_call: TRBV28
j_call: TRBJ1-2
d_call: NA
cdr3_nt: TGTGCCAGCATCGGAGGGGCCCTCTATGGCTACACCTTC
cdr3_aa: CASIGGALYGYTF

clone_size: few
v_call: TRBV19
j_call: TRBJ2-3
d_call: NA
cdr3_nt: TGTGCCAGTAGTATGGCCCGCGCAGCAGATACGCAGTATTTT
cdr3_aa: CASSMARAADTQYF

clone_size: few
v_call: TRBV20-1
j_call: TRBJ2-1
d_call: TRBD2
cdr3_nt: TGCAGTGCTAGTAGGACTAGCGGGGATCGGATTGAGCAGTTCTTC
cdr3_aa: CSASRTSGDRIEQFF

clone_size: few
v_call: TRBV5-1
j_call: TRBJ2-5
d_call: NA
cdr3_nt: TGCGCCAGCAGCTCCGTACTATACGGAGGCGAGACCCAGTACTTC
cdr3_aa: CASSSVLYGGETQYF

clone_size: NA
v_call: TRBV7-2
j_call: TRBJ2-1
d_call: NA
cdr3_nt: TGTGCCAGCAGCTGGGGAGGAGTTATGTACAATGAGCAGTTCTTC
cdr3_aa: CASSWGGVMYNEQFF

clone_size: few
v_call: TRBV5-1
j_call: TRBJ2-7
d_call: NA
cdr3_nt: TGCGCCAGCAGGGCCATTTGGGGGAGCTCCTACGAGCAGTACTTC
cdr3_aa: CASRAIWGSSYEQYF

clone_size: NA
v_call: TRBV15
j_call: TRBJ1-1
d_call: NA
cdr3_nt: TGTGCCACCAGCGCTCAGGATTCTGAAGCTTTCTTT
cdr3_aa: CATSAQDSEAFF

clone_size: few
v_call: TRBV7-2
j_call: TRBJ2-7
d_call: NA
cdr3_nt: TGTGCCAGCAGCTTAAAAGGGGGGAAGGGGTACGAGCAGTACTTC
cdr3_aa: CASSLKGGKGYEQYF

clone_size: NA
v_call: TRBV10-2
j_call: TRBJ2-1
d_call: TRBD2
cdr3_nt: TGCGCCAGCAGTGATCCCCTTGCTAGCGGGACCTACAATGAGCAGTTCTTC
cdr3_aa: CASSDPLASGTYNEQFF

clone_size: few
v_call: TRBV20-1
j_call: TRBJ1-5
d_call: NA
cdr3_nt: TGCAGTGCTAGAGAATCAGGTGATCAGCCCCAGCATTTT
cdr3_aa: CSARESGDQPQHF

clone_size: few
v_call: TRBV6-4
j_call: TRBJ1-5
d_call: NA
cdr3_nt: TGTGCCCCCCGGACCCGGCAGAAGTATAGCAATCAGCCCCAGCATTTT
cdr3_aa: CAPRTRQKYSNQPQHF

clone_size: NA
v_call: TRBV12-3/TRBV12-4
j_call: TRBJ1-2
d_call: NA
cdr3_nt: TGTGCCAGCAGTGTGTTCGGGACACCCTATGGCTACACCTTC
cdr3_aa: CASSVFGTPYGYTF

clone_size: many
v_call: TRBV20-1
j_call: TRBJ2-2
d_call: NA
cdr3_nt: TGCAGTGCTAGGCGTTGGGGAGCGGGCTCTAACACCGGGGAGCTGTTTTTT
cdr3_aa: CSARRWGAGSNTGELFF

clone_size: few
v_call: TRBV12-3/TRBV12-4
j_call: TRBJ2-5
d_call: TRBD1
cdr3_nt: TGTGCCAGCAGTCCGGGACAGAGAGGGGAGACCCAGTACTTC
cdr3_aa: CASSPGQRGETQYF